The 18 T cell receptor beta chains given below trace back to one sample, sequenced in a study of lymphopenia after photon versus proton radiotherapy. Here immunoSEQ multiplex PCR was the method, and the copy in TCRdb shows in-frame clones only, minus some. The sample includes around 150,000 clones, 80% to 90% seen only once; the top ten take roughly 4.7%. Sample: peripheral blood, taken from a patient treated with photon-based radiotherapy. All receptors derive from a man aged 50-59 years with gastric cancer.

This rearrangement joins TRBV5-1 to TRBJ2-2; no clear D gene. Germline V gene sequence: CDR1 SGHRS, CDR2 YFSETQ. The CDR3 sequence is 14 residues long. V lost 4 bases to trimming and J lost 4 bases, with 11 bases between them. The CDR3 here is CASSMDGSTGELFF. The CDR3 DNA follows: TGCGCCAGCAGCATGGACGGATCCACCGGGGAGCTGTTTTTT. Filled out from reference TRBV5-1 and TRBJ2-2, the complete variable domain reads KAGVTQTPRYLIKTRGQQVTLSCSPISGHRSVSWYQQTPGQGLQFLFEYFSETQRNKGNFPGRFSGRQFSNSRSEMNVSTLELGDSALYLCASSMDGSTGELFFGEGSRLTVL.

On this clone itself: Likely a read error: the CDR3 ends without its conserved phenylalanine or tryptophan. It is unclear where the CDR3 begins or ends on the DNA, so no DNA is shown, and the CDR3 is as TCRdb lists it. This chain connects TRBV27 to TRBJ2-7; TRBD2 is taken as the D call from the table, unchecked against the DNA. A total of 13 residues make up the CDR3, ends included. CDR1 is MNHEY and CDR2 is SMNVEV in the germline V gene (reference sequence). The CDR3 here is CASGRLAGGPVVS.

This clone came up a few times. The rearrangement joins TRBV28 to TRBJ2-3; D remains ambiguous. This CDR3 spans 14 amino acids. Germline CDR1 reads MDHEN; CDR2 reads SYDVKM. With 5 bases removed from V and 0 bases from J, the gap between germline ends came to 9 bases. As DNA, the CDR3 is TGTGCCAGCAGTAGGCCCCCTAGCACAGATACGCAGTATTTT. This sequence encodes CASSRPPSTDTQYF. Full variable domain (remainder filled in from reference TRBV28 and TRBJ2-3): DVKVTQSSRYLVKRTGEKVFLECVQDMDHENMFWYRQDPGLGLRLIYFSYDVKMKEKGDIPEGYSVSREKKERFSLILESASTNQTSMYLCASSRPPSTDTQYFGPGTRLTVL.

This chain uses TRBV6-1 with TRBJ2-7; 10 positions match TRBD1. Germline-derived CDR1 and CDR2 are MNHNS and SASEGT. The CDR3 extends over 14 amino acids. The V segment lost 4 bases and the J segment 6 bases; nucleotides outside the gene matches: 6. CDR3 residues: CASSAWDRGPEQYF. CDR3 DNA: TGTGCCAGCAGTGCCTGGGACAGGGGACCCGAGCAGTACTTC.

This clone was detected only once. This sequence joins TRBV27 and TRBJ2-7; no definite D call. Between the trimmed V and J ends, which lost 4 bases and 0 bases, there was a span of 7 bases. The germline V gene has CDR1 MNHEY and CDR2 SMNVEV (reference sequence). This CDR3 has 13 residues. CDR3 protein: CASSSITSYEQYF. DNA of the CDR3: TGTGCCAGCAGTTCTATTACCTCCTACGAGCAGTACTTC.

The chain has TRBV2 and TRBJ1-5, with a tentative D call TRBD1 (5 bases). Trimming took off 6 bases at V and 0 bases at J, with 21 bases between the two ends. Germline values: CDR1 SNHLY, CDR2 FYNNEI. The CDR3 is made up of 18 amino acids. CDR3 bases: TGTGCCAGCAGGCCCACCGGGACCTACGCGGATAGCAATCAGCCCCAGCATTTT. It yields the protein CASRPTGTYADSNQPQHF.

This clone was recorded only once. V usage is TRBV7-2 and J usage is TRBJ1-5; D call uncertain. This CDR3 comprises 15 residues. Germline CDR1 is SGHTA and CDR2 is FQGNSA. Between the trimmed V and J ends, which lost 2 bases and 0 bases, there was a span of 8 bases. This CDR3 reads CASSLTVYSNQPQHF. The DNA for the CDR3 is TGTGCCAGCAGCTTAACAGTCTATAGCAATCAGCCCCAGCATTTT.

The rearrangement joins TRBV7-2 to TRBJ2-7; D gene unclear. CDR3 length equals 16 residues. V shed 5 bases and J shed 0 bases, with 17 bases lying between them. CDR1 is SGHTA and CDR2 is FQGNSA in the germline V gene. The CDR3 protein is CASSRTRAASSYEQYF. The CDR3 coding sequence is TGTGCCAGCAGCCGTACCCGGGCGGCCAGCTCCTACGAGCAGTACTTC. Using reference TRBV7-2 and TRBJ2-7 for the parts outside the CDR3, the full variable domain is GAGVSQSPSNKVTEKGKDVELRCDPISGHTALYWYRQSLGQGLEFLIYFQGNSAPDKSGLPSDRFSAERTGGSVSTLTIQRTQQEDSAVYLCASSRTRAASSYEQYFGPGTRLTVT.

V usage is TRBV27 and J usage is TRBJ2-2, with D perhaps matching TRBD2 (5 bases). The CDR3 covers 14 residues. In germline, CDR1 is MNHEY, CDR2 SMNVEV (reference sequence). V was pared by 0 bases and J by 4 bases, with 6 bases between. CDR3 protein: CASSLSRVTGELFF. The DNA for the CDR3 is TGTGCCAGCAGTTTATCGCGGGTCACCGGGGAGCTGTTTTTT.

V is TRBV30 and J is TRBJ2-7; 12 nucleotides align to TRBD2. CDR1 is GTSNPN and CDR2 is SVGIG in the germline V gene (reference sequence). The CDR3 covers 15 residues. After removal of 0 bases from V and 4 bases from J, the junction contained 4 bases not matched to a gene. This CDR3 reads CAWSVGLAGSYEQYF. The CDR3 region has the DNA TGTGCCTGGAGTGTAGGACTAGCGGGAAGTTACGAGCAGTACTTC. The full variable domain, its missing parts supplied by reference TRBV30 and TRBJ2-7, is SQTIHQWPATLVQPVGSPLSLECTVEGTSNPNLYWYRQAAGRGLQLLFYSVGIGQISSEVPQNLSASRPQDRQFILSSKKLLLSDSGFYLCAWSVGLAGSYEQYFGPGTRLTVT.

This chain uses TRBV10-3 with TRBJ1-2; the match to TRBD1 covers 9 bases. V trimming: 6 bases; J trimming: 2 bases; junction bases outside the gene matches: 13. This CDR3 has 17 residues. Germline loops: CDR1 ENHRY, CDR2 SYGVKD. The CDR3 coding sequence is TGTGCCATCAGGCCAGACCTGGACAGGGGCCTAAACTATGGCTACACCTTC. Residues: CAIRPDLDRGLNYGYTF.

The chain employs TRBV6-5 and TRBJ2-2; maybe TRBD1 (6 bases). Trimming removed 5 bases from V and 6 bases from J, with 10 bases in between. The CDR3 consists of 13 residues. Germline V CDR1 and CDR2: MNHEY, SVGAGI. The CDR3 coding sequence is TGTGCCAGCAGTACAGGGCCCGCCGGGGAGCTGTTTTTT. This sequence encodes CASSTGPAGELFF.

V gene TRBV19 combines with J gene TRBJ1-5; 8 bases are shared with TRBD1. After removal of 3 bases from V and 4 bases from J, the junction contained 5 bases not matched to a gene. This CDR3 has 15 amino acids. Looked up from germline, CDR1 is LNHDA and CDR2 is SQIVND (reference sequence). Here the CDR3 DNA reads TGTGCCAGTAGTATCGGGGACAGGACGAATCAGCCCCAGCATTTT. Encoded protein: CASSIGDRTNQPQHF.

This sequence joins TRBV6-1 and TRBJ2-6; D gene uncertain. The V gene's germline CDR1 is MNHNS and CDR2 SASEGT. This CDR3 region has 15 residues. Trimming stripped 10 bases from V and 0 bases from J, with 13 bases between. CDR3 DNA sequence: TGTGCCACCACTTCCCAGCACTCTGGGGCCAACGTCCTGACTTTC. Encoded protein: CATTSQHSGANVLTF.

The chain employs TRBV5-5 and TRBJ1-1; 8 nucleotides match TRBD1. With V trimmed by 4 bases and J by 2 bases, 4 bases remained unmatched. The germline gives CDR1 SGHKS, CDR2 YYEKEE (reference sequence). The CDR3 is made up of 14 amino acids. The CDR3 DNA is TGTGCCAGCAGCCACGACAGGGGAAACACTGAAGCTTTCTTT. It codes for CASSHDRGNTEAFF.

CDR3 nucleotide sequence: TGTGCCAGCAGCCAAGATGATACAGGGGTAAGTGAAGCTTTCTTT. Residues: CASSQDDTGVSEAFF. V is TRBV4-2 and J is TRBJ1-1; 7 nucleotides agree with TRBD1. Germline V lookup: CDR1 LGHNA, CDR2 YNFKEQ. The CDR3 runs to 15 residues. The trim removed 0 bases at V and 7 bases at J, leaving 8 bases unmatched.

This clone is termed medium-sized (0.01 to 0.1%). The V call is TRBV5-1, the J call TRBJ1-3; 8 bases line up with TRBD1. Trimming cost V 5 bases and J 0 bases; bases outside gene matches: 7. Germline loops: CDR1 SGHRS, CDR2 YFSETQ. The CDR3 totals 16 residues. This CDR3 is CASSRTGGNSGNTIYF. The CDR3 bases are TGCGCCAGCAGTCGAACAGGGGGAAACTCTGGAAACACCATATATTTT.

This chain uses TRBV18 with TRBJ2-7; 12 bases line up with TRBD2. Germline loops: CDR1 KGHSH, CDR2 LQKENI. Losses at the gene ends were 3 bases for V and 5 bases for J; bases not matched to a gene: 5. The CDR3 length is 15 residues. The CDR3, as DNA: TGTGCCAGCTCACCCCGGACTAGCGGGAACAACGAGCAGTACTTC. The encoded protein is CASSPRTSGNNEQYF.